The 27 T cell receptor beta chains reported below all come from one sample, sequenced in a study of blood T cells in healthy people across ages. Then a second PCR, running about 6 to 12 cycles, was carried out with a sample-barcoded 5' primer and a J-beta primer mix. TCRdb reanalysed the 5' RACE reads using MiXCR and keeps one entry per CDR3 protein. The sample holds 540,000 or so distinct CDR3 sequences, 24% seen once. These same data were also listed under a study on T cells of mothers and their children.

Sequences were obtained from blood. The receptors stem from a boy between 10 and 17 years old in good health.

This clonotype was counted only a few times. This chain joins TRBV6-6 and TRBJ1-2; 8 bases line up with TRBD1. Germline V gene lookup returns CDR1 MNHNY and CDR2 SVGAGI (reference sequence). The CDR3 has 15 residues. J gave up 6 bases and V 7 bases, and 13 bases lay outside the gene matches. Here the CDR3 DNA reads TGTGCCAGCATCAAACTCCAGGACAGGGCGCATGGCTACACCTTC. This gives the protein CASIKLQDRAHGYTF.

The chain employs TRBV28 and TRBJ2-5, with TRBD1 as a possible D gene (5 bases). The J call could be wrong; TRBJ2-1 is a better fit for the DNA end. Germline V gene sequence: CDR1 MDHEN, CDR2 SYDVKM. This CDR3 is built from 16 residues. CDR3 protein: CASSLSLGPTYNEQFF. Here the CDR3 DNA reads TGTGCCAGCAGTTTATCGCTGGGGCCCACCTACAATGAGCAGTTCTTC.

Here the CDR3 DNA reads TGTGCCAGCAGTTTACCAGGGAAAGGCTACACCTTC. Translated: CASSLPGKGYTF. The chain uses TRBV27 and TRBJ1-2, with D perhaps matching TRBD1 (5 bases). Trimming stripped 2 bases from V and 8 bases from J, with 9 bases between. From germline, CDR1 is MNHEY and CDR2 SMNVEV (reference sequence). The CDR3 contains 12 residues.

The V call is TRBV7-9, the J call TRBJ1-1, with 8 nucleotides matching TRBD1. CDR1 is SEHNR, CDR2 FQNEAQ, per germline (reference sequence). J was trimmed by 4 bases and V by 5 bases; bases with no gene match: 12. The length of the CDR3 is 16 residues. For the CDR3, the DNA is TGTGCCAGCAGCCCCGGGACAGGAGCTCAGTCCACTGAAGCTTTCTTT. The encoded protein is CASSPGTGAQSTEAFF. The full variable domain, rest sourced from reference TRBV7-9 and TRBJ1-1, is DTGVSQNPRHKITKRGQNVTFRCDPISEHNRLYWYRQTLGQGPEFLTYFQNEAQLEKSRLLSDRFSAERPKGSFSTLEIQRTEQGDSAMYLCASSPGTGAQSTEAFFGQGTRLTVV.

The CDR3 DNA is TGTGCCAGCAGTTTCGCTAGCGGGAACTCCTACGAGCAGTACTTC. Residues: CASSFASGNSYEQYF. The J gene is TRBJ2-1, the V gene TRBV28; 9 bases line up with TRBD2. The DNA end favors TRBJ2-7, so the J call may be wrong. CDR1 and CDR2 (germline): MDHEN, SYDVKM. This CDR3 has 15 residues.

In this sample, this clonotype turned up many times. V is TRBV28 and J is TRBJ2-5; 9 nucleotides agree with TRBD1. Per germline, CDR1 MDHEN and CDR2 SYDVKM. The CDR3 spans 16 residues. The V and J ends lost 6 bases and 2 bases, in that order; junction bases with no gene match: 10. The CDR3 sequence: CASSPAGQGFQETQYF. CDR3 nucleotides: TGTGCCAGCAGCCCTGCGGGACAGGGATTTCAAGAGACCCAGTACTTC.

A word on this clonotype: A much larger clone is a single base away; this may be a read error. The V gene is TRBV2, the J gene TRBJ2-5; D ambiguous. CDR1 and CDR2 from the germline V gene are SNHLY and FYNNEI. The CDR3 sequence is 11 residues long. V was shortened by 4 bases and J by 5 bases, with 5 bases between the two germline ends. CDR3 loop: CASSGWETQYF. The CDR3 DNA sequence: TGTGCCAGCAGTGGGTGGGAGACCCAGTACTTC.

This clonotype was seen a few times. The chain combines TRBV20-1 with TRBJ1-2; D call uncertain. Trimming took 3 bases from V and 4 from J, leaving 15 bases between them. Germline CDR1 and CDR2: DFQATT and SNEGSKA (reference sequence). The CDR3 is 14 amino acids. This chain's CDR3 is CSARVQFPLYGYTF. As DNA, the CDR3 is TGCAGTGCTAGGGTACAGTTTCCTCTCTATGGCTACACCTTC.

V is TRBV7-2 and J is TRBJ2-2; 8 bases line up with TRBD1. V shed 4 bases, J shed 7 bases, and the junction held 5 bases outside the gene matches. The CDR3 consists of 14 residues. Germline V lookup: CDR1 SGHTA, CDR2 FQGNSA. CDR3 protein: CASSSQGASGELFF. The CDR3, as DNA: TGTGCCAGCAGCTCCCAGGGGGCGAGCGGGGAGCTGTTTTTT. Looking up the rest from reference TRBV7-2 and TRBJ2-2 gives the full variable domain: GAGVSQSPSNKVTEKGKDVELRCDPISGHTALYWYRQSLGQGLEFLIYFQGNSAPDKSGLPSDRFSAERTGGSVSTLTIQRTQQEDSAVYLCASSSQGASGELFFGEGSRLTVL.

Only a few counts were recorded for this clonotype. This chain uses TRBV18 with TRBJ1-4; possibly TRBD1 for D (6 bases). Trimming removed 2 bases at V and 5 bases at J, with 9 bases between. This CDR3 contains 14 residues. Looked up from germline, CDR1 is KGHSH and CDR2 is LQKENI. For the CDR3, the DNA is TGTGCCAGCTCACCAGGGGGCCGGAATGAAAAACTGTTTTTT. Protein sequence: CASSPGGRNEKLFF. The full variable domain, in which reference TRBV18 and TRBJ1-4 provide the parts outside the CDR3, is NAGVMQNPRHLVRRRGQEARLRCSPMKGHSHVYWYRQLPEEGLKFMVYLQKENIIDESGMPKERFSAEFPKEGPSILRIQQVVRGDSAAYFCASSPGGRNEKLFFGSGTQLSVL.

The chain's CDR3 is CSARTRKAYEQYF. The CDR3 DNA follows: TGCAGTGCTAGAACTAGGAAGGCCTACGAGCAGTACTTC. The V gene is TRBV20-1, the J gene TRBJ2-7, with TRBD2 as a possible D gene (5 bases). CDR1 and CDR2 (germline): DFQATT, SNEGSKA (reference sequence). The germline V and J ends were trimmed by 2 bases and 2 bases, with 10 bases remaining between them. The CDR3 runs 13 residues.

This clonotype has just a few counts. The DNA is omitted, as the CDR3 cannot be located on it reliably, and the CDR3 follows TCRdb's listing. The chain has TRBV15 and TRBJ1-2. The CDR3 comprises 15 residues, both ends counted. Per germline, CDR1 LNHNV and CDR2 YYDKDF (reference sequence). The CDR3 sequence: CATSSILGNNYGYTF.

This clonotype was observed at least ten times. This chain connects TRBV7-2 to TRBJ2-2, with D hard to call. Germline CDR1 is SGHTA and CDR2 is FQGNSA. Trimming took 2 bases from V and 2 from J, leaving 9 bases between them. The CDR3 is made up of 15 amino acids. CDR3 in amino acids: CASSLSQTNTGELFF. The CDR3 nucleotides read TGTGCCAGCAGCTTAAGTCAGACTAACACCGGGGAGCTGTTTTTT.

This clonotype turned up a few times. The chain carries TRBV3-1 and TRBJ2-7; 8 bases agree with TRBD2. V dropped 8 bases and J dropped 5; count of bases not matched to a gene: 14. The CDR3 consists of 15 residues. The germline V gene encodes CDR1 LGHDT and CDR2 YNNKEL (reference sequence). This chain's CDR3 is CASSPGGATNHEQYF. CDR3 coding DNA: TGTGCCAGCTCTCCGGGGGGGGCAACCAACCACGAGCAGTACTTC.

This chain joins TRBV7-9 and TRBJ2-6; tentative D call: TRBD1 (6 bases). Germline values: CDR1 SEHNR, CDR2 FQNEAQ (reference sequence). The CDR3 length is 18 residues. Deletions cut 1 base from V and 0 bases from J, with 13 bases between. Here the CDR3 DNA reads TGTGCCAGCAGCTTAGTATGGGACACTGTCTCTGGGGCCAACGTCCTGACTTTC. It encodes CASSLVWDTVSGANVLTF.

Note on this clonotype: Being one base from a much bigger clone, this may be a read error. V gene TRBV4-2 combines with J gene TRBJ2-5, with D possibly being TRBD1 (8 bases). Germline V CDR1 and CDR2: LGHNA, YNFKEQ. The CDR3 has 15 amino acids. The CDR3 DNA follows: TGTGCCAGCAGCCAGGACGTTACAGGGGGGGAGACCCGGTACTTC. It yields the protein CASSQDVTGGETRYF.

This clonotype has only a few counts. This rearrangement joins TRBV27 to TRBJ2-5; possibly TRBD1 or TRBD2 for D (6 bases each). The CDR3 runs to 14 residues. V was clipped by 7 bases and J by 5 bases, with 17 bases between them. Looked up from germline, CDR1 is MNHEY and CDR2 is SMNVEV (reference sequence). CDR3 nucleotides: TGTGCCAGCACCCCTGGGGGGCCTAGGGAGACCCAGTACTTC. Its protein is CASTPGGPRETQYF.

The chain carries TRBV7-9 and TRBJ2-5, with 7 bases identical to TRBD2. Germline V gives CDR1 SEHNR, CDR2 FQNEAQ (reference sequence). V lost 8 bases to trimming and J lost 3 bases; unmatched junction nucleotides: 12. The CDR3 loop spans 15 amino acids. The CDR3 DNA follows: TGTGCCAGCCAGAAGGGAGGGAGGGTGAAAGAGACCCAGTACTTC. It codes for CASQKGGRVKETQYF.

With respect to this clonotype: A read error is possible here, since a much larger clone lies one base away. The rearrangement links TRBV12-3 or TRBV12-4 to TRBJ2-7, with 8 positions matching TRBD1. The ends lost 6 bases at V and 3 bases at J; junction bases unmatched: 7. The CDR3 loop spans 14 amino acids. The CDR3 region is CASSFRTGSYEQYF. The CDR3 coding sequence is TGTGCCAGCAGCTTCCGGACAGGGAGCTACGAGCAGTACTTC.

This clonotype appeared a few times. This chain connects TRBV7-2 to TRBJ2-5; D might be TRBD2 (5 bases). Germline lookup yields CDR1 SGHTA and CDR2 FQGNSA. This CDR3 contains 16 residues. V lost 1 base, J lost 2 bases, and 14 bases lay in between. The CDR3 region is CASSLDGQRVQETQYF. In DNA form, the CDR3 reads TGTGCCAGCAGCTTAGACGGTCAGAGGGTACAAGAGACCCAGTACTTC.

This clonotype occurred a few times. The rearrangement joins TRBV25-1 to TRBJ2-7, with D possibly matching TRBD1 (5 bases). V lost 1 base to trimming and J lost 4 bases, with 8 bases between them. Germline-derived CDR1 and CDR2 are MGHDK and SYGVNS. This CDR3 has 13 residues. CDR3 protein: CASSELGAYEQYF. For the CDR3, the DNA is TGTGCCAGCAGTGAATTAGGGGCGTACGAGCAGTACTTC.

About this clonotype itself: A much larger clone sits a single nucleotide away, making a read error possible. The chain couples TRBV27 to TRBJ2-7; D possibly corresponds to TRBD2 (6 bases). V lost 0 bases, J lost 0 bases, and 12 bases lay in between. The CDR3 runs 16 residues. Germline lookup yields CDR1 MNHEY and CDR2 SMNVEV (reference sequence). The CDR3 region is CASSLSGRGFSYEQYF. The CDR3 bases are TGTGCCAGCAGTTTATCTGGGCGGGGATTCTCCTACGAGCAGTACTTC.

This clonotype was picked up a small number of times. This rearrangement joins TRBV6-2 or TRBV6-3 to TRBJ2-7; the D is unclear. CDR1 is MNHEY, CDR2 SVGEGT, per germline. V was pared by 3 bases and J by 3 bases, with 6 bases between. The CDR3 runs 12 residues. As DNA, the CDR3 is TGTGCCAGCAGTTATTCCCACTACGAGCAGTACTTC. It yields the protein CASSYSHYEQYF.

The table lists this clonotype with a few counts. J is TRBJ2-1 and V is TRBV29-1; 9 bases are shared with TRBD1. In germline, CDR1 is SQVTM, CDR2 ANQGSEA. J lost 7 bases, V lost 6 bases, and 13 bases had no gene match. The CDR3 length is 15 residues. CDR3 loop: CSVPIPGTGLNEQFF. The CDR3 nucleotides read TGCAGCGTCCCCATCCCCGGGACAGGGCTAAATGAGCAGTTCTTC.

This clonotype was seen more than once but under ten times. The CDR3 coding sequence is TGCGCCAGCAGCCAACCGGGGGCGCGCCCCTACGAGCAGTACTTC. It yields the protein CASSQPGARPYEQYF. This rearrangement joins TRBV4-1 to TRBJ2-7; the D call may be TRBD1 or TRBD2 (6 bases each). The germline V and J ends were trimmed by 2 bases and 2 bases, with 13 bases remaining between them. This CDR3 region has 15 residues. Germline values: CDR1 MGHRA, CDR2 YSYEKL.

The V and J genes are TRBV6-2 or TRBV6-3 and TRBJ2-6; maybe TRBD1 (5 bases). CDR1 and CDR2 (germline): MNHEY, SVGEGT. The CDR3 is 18 amino acids. The ends were cut back, 5 bases at V and 0 bases at J, with 17 bases in the middle. CDR3 in amino acids: CASSRVGHPSSGANVLTF. The DNA of the CDR3 is TGTGCCAGCAGTAGGGTCGGACACCCTTCCTCTGGGGCCAACGTCCTGACTTTC.

This clonotype was counted only a few times. The V call is TRBV5-1, the J call TRBJ1-4; D gene ambiguous. V lost 0 bases and J 4 bases, leaving 7 bases between the germline ends. CDR1 is SGHRS and CDR2 is YFSETQ in the germline V gene. CDR3 length: 14 residues. Here the CDR3 DNA reads TGCGCCAGCAGCTTGGGAGGTTATAATGAAAAACTGTTTTTT. Translation: CASSLGGYNEKLFF.